One and the same sample provided the 21 T cell receptor beta chains below, sequenced in a study of STAT5B mutations in CD4+ large granular lymphocyte leukemia. Sequencing was performed with immunoSEQ multiplex PCR; in TCRdb, only in-frame clones are kept and a portion is missing. The sample has 15,000 to 20,000 clones, 65% to 85% seen once. Sample: CD4+ T cells from blood buffy coats. The receptors originated from a human donor in good health.

V usage is TRBV30 and J usage is TRBJ2-2; D might be TRBD2 (6 bases). The length of the CDR3 is 14 residues. V was shortened by 5 bases and J by 6 bases, with 16 bases between the two germline ends. CDR1 is GTSNPN, CDR2 SVGIG, per germline (reference sequence). Here the CDR3 reads CAWVGGPKPGELFF. DNA for the CDR3: TGTGCCTGGGTCGGGGGTCCTAAACCCGGGGAGCTGTTTTTT.

The CDR3 reads CASPRGPGYGYTF. In nucleotides, the CDR3 is TGTGCCAGCCCGAGGGGGCCTGGGTATGGCTACACCTTC. The chain uses TRBV6-1 and TRBJ1-2; 7 nucleotides align to TRBD1. CDR1 and CDR2 (germline): MNHNS, SASEGT. This CDR3 has 13 amino acids. After removal of 8 bases from V and 5 bases from J, the junction contained 8 bases not matched to a gene.

The chain carries TRBV27 and TRBJ1-1, with D perhaps matching TRBD1 (6 bases). Per the germline V gene, CDR1 is MNHEY and CDR2 is SMNVEV (reference sequence). The CDR3 is made up of 11 amino acids. V gave up 9 bases and J gave up 5 bases, with 10 bases separating them. CDR3 amino acids: CASIGTTEAFF. In DNA, the CDR3 is TGTGCCAGTATAGGGACAACTGAAGCTTTCTTT.

This chain joins TRBV7-6 and TRBJ1-1; 7 bases are a match to TRBD1. Germline trimming cut 0 bases from V and 6 bases from J; bases unmatched to any gene: 10. Germline V CDR1 and CDR2: SGHVS, FNYEAQ. There are 16 residues in the CDR3. In nucleotides, the CDR3 is TGTGCCAGCAGCTTAGCGCGGCAGGGGGAAGACCCTGAAGCTTTCTTT. The encoded protein is CASSLARQGEDPEAFF.

The chain employs TRBV6-1 and TRBJ1-5, with D perhaps TRBD1 (6 bases). V dropped 6 bases and J dropped 7 bases, with 16 bases sitting between them. This CDR3 spans 14 amino acids. In germline, CDR1 is MNHNS, CDR2 SASEGT. DNA of the CDR3: TGTGCCAGCAGCGAAAGGACAGTCACGCAGCCCCAGCATTTT. Translating gives CASSERTVTQPQHF.

The chain carries TRBV6-1 and TRBJ2-7, with 7 bases lining up with TRBD1. The CDR3 sequence is 13 residues long. From germline, CDR1 is MNHNS and CDR2 SASEGT. The J segment lost 6 bases and the V segment lost 4 bases, leaving 6 bases of the junction unmatched. The CDR3 DNA reads as TGTGCCAGCAGTGCACAGGGGTGGGGCGAGCAGTACTTC. Protein sequence: CASSAQGWGEQYF.

V gene TRBV4-1 combines with J gene TRBJ1-4, with 8 bases fitting TRBD1. Germline CDR1 MGHRA, CDR2 YSYEKL. The CDR3 contains 14 residues. The V segment lost 4 bases and the J segment 8 bases; nucleotides outside the gene matches: 6. The CDR3 DNA follows: TGCGCCAGCAGCCGAGGACAGGGTAGGGAAAAACTGTTTTTT. It encodes CASSRGQGREKLFF.

The chain links TRBV6-5 to TRBJ2-7; 10 bases are shared with TRBD2. The germline V gene encodes CDR1 MNHEY and CDR2 SVGAGI. The V gene end was trimmed by 6 bases and the J gene end by 2 bases; junction bases not matched to a gene: 4. CDR3 length: 14 amino acids. The CDR3: CASSGLAETYEQYF. The CDR3 region has the DNA TGTGCCAGCAGCGGACTAGCGGAGACCTACGAGCAGTACTTC.

This chain connects TRBV6-5 to TRBJ1-1, with 12 bases lining up with TRBD1. CDR3 size: 14 residues. The V gene end was trimmed by 6 bases and the J gene end by 5 bases; junction bases not matched to a gene: 4. The germline V gene has CDR1 MNHEY and CDR2 SVGAGI. CDR3 in DNA: TGTGCCAGCAGACGGGGACAGGGGGCTACTGAAGCTTTCTTT. It codes for CASRRGQGATEAFF.

Only one count was recorded for this clone. V usage is TRBV10-3 and J usage is TRBJ2-5, with D unclear. Trimming removed 4 bases at V and 4 bases at J, with 13 bases between. Germline V lookup: CDR1 ENHRY, CDR2 SYGVKD. This CDR3 is built from 14 residues. CDR3 coding DNA: TGTGCCATCAGTGGGGTTAAACTTCGAGAGACCCAGTACTTC. This encodes CAISGVKLRETQYF.

The chain is built from TRBV27 and TRBJ2-7, with 7 positions matching TRBD2. V shed 6 bases and J 3 bases; nucleotides not matched to a gene: 8. There are 14 residues in the CDR3. Germline CDR1 MNHEY, CDR2 SMNVEV (reference sequence). CDR3 DNA sequence: TGTGCCAGCAGGAGAGCGGGGAGGAACTACGAGCAGTACTTC. This sequence encodes CASRRAGRNYEQYF.

The chain is built from TRBV6-1 and TRBJ2-3; D is uncertain. The length of the CDR3 is 12 residues. The germline CDR1 and CDR2 sequences are MNHNS and SASEGT. The V end was cut by 4 bases, the J end by 3 bases, with 5 bases between. This CDR3 reads CASSARTDTQYF. The DNA of the CDR3 is TGTGCCAGCAGTGCTAGGACAGATACGCAGTATTTT.

The chain recombines TRBV7-6 with TRBJ2-5; D might be TRBD1 (6 bases). The V end was cut by 5 bases, the J end by 5 bases, with 9 bases between. Germline V lookup: CDR1 SGHVS, CDR2 FNYEAQ. The CDR3 extends over 12 amino acids. CDR3 in amino acids: CASSTGMETQYF. In DNA, the CDR3 is TGTGCCAGCAGCACAGGGATGGAGACCCAGTACTTC. Supplemented by reference TRBV7-6 and TRBJ2-5, the full variable domain reads GAGVSQSPRYKVTKRGQDVALRCDPISGHVSLYWYRQALGQGPEFLTYFNYEAQQDKSGLPNDRFSAERPEGSISTLTIQRTEQRDSAMYRCASSTGMETQYFGPGTRLLVL.

The chain joins TRBV15 to TRBJ2-7; 8 positions match TRBD2. The CDR3 is 18 amino acids. The V gene's germline CDR1 is LNHNV and CDR2 YYDKDF (reference sequence). The V gene end was trimmed by 0 bases and the J gene end by 2 bases; junction bases not matched to a gene: 12. The CDR3 DNA is TGTGCCACCAGCAGAGATCGATCGGCGGGAGGTATCCCCTACGAGCAGTACTTC. Encoded protein: CATSRDRSAGGIPYEQYF.

The chain is built from TRBV6-1 and TRBJ2-7; D is uncertain. Germline V gives CDR1 MNHNS, CDR2 SASEGT. With 8 bases removed from V and 0 bases from J, the gap between germline ends came to 11 bases. This CDR3 has 13 residues. This CDR3 reads CASVTWSSYEQYF. CDR3 bases: TGTGCCAGCGTGACGTGGAGCTCCTACGAGCAGTACTTC.

This rearrangement joins TRBV9 to TRBJ2-3, with TRBD1 identical over 10 bases. CDR3 length equals 15 residues. With 3 bases clipped from V and 6 bases from J, the junction kept 7 bases outside the gene matches. Germline lookup yields CDR1 SGDLS and CDR2 YYNGEE. For the CDR3, the DNA is TGTGCCAGCAGCGGAGGACAGGGGGTCACGGATACGCAGTATTTT. Protein sequence: CASSGGQGVTDTQYF.

The J gene is TRBJ2-1, the V gene TRBV9, with D uncertain. Germline values: CDR1 SGDLS, CDR2 YYNGEE. This CDR3 contains 15 residues. Trimming took off 4 bases at V and 0 bases at J, with 11 bases between the two ends. CDR3 sequence: CASSSVSSSYNEQFF. The CDR3 bases are TGTGCCAGCAGCTCCGTATCGAGCTCCTACAATGAGCAGTTCTTC. Using reference TRBV9 and TRBJ2-1 for the parts outside the CDR3, the full variable domain is DSGVTQTPKHLITATGQRVTLRCSPRSGDLSVYWYQQSLDQGLQFLIQYYNGEERAKGNILERFSAQQFPDLHSELNLSSLELGDSALYFCASSSVSSSYNEQFFGPGTRLTVL.

The rearrangement links TRBV29-1 to TRBJ2-5; D is unclear. Germline CDR1 reads SQVTM; CDR2 reads ANQGSEA. The CDR3 spans 13 residues. V dropped 7 bases and J dropped 2 bases, with 14 bases sitting between them. In nucleotides, the CDR3 is TGCAGCGCCCGGAGACCGAAGCAAGAGACCCAGTACTTC. Protein product: CSARRPKQETQYF.

CDR3 nucleotides: TGTGCCAGCAGACCCGGACTAGCGGGAGATTTACCCCTTACGCAGTATTTT. It codes for CASRPGLAGDLPLTQYF. This chain joins TRBV2 and TRBJ2-3, with TRBD2 matching 13 bases. Germline loops: CDR1 SNHLY, CDR2 FYNNEI. The CDR3 covers 17 residues. The V and J ends lost 6 bases and 8 bases, in that order; junction bases with no gene match: 14. The variable domain in full, with the rest retrieved from reference TRBV2 and TRBJ2-3, is EPEVTQTPSHQVTQMGQEVILRCVPISNHLYFYWYRQILGQKVEFLVSFYNNEISEKSEIFDDQFSVERPDGSNFTLKIRSTKLEDSAMYFCASRPGLAGDLPLTQYFGPGTRLTVL.

The chain uses TRBV6-6 and TRBJ2-1; D gene unclear. The CDR3 runs 12 residues. V lost 2 bases to trimming and J lost 5 bases, with 4 bases between them. Germline CDR1 reads MNHNY; CDR2 reads SVGAGI (reference sequence). The CDR3 DNA reads TGTGCCAGCAGTTACCCGCACAATGAGCAGTTCTTC. Translated, it gives CASSYPHNEQFF.

The gene calls are TRBV7-9 and TRBJ1-1, with D perhaps matching TRBD1 (5 bases). Germline V lookup: CDR1 SEHNR, CDR2 FQNEAQ (reference sequence). The CDR3 covers 14 residues. The V gene lost 1 base and the J gene lost 3 bases, with 9 bases spanning the gap. CDR3 sequence reads: CASSLGGVDTEAFF. CDR3 coding DNA: TGTGCCAGCAGCTTAGGAGGGGTGGACACTGAAGCTTTCTTT.